This TCR beta chain appears in the sequencing data of a study of blood T cells in healthy people across ages. Next came a second PCR, run for about 7 to 12 cycles, which used a sample-barcoded 5' primer along with a J-beta primer mix. TCRdb redid the calling of the 5' RACE reads with MiXCR, one entry per CDR3 protein. The sample has about 640,000 distinct CDR3 sequences; approximately 50% are singletons. The CDR3 loop spans 16 amino acids. Germline CDR1 DFQATT, CDR2 SNEGSKA (reference sequence). With 1 base clipped from V and 7 bases from J, the junction kept 9 bases outside the gene matches. This TCR was sampled from a man aged 55 to 70 in good health. The chain employs TRBV20-1 and TRBJ2-1; 11 bases align to TRBD1. Sequenced: blood. The CDR3 nucleotides read TGCAGTGCTAGAGCCCCTCGGACAGGGGGCAAGAATGAGCAGTTCTTC. Protein sequence: CSARAPRTGGKNEQFF.